The next 12 T cell receptor beta chains were all read from a single sample in a study of T cell repertoires in cytomegalovirus infection. TCRdb processed the reads anew with MiXCR; each CDR3 protein has one entry. The sample consists of 310,000 or so distinct CDR3 sequences, roughly 23% of them appearing once. Sequenced input: PBMCs. Receptor source: a human donor in good health (CMV status not recorded). Some clones in this sample may be carry-over from other donors' samples.

The chain joins TRBV15 to TRBJ2-7; 7 nucleotides line up with TRBD1. After removal of 3 bases from V and 0 bases from J, the junction contained 5 bases not matched to a gene. From germline, CDR1 is LNHNV and CDR2 YYDKDF (reference sequence). The CDR3 is 15 residues long. The DNA for the CDR3 is TGTGCCACCAGCAGCTATGCAGGGGGCTCCTACGAGCAGTACTTC. The encoded protein is CATSSYAGGSYEQYF.

This clonotype was recorded many times. This chain uses TRBV7-2 with TRBJ2-1, with TRBD2 matching over 11 bases. Germline V gives CDR1 SGHTA, CDR2 FQGNSA. Trimming took 7 bases from V and 5 from J; bases not matched to a gene: 10. This CDR3 has 16 amino acids. CDR3 sequence reads: CASTLIVAGGDNEQFF. For the CDR3, the DNA is TGTGCCAGCACCCTGATTGTAGCGGGAGGGGACAATGAGCAGTTCTTC.

The J gene is TRBJ2-7, the V gene TRBV7-2; 9 positions agree with TRBD2. The germline CDR1 and CDR2 sequences are SGHTA and FQGNSA. With V trimmed by 3 bases and J by 7 bases, 13 bases remained unmatched. This CDR3 spans 16 amino acids. DNA for the CDR3: TGTGCCAGCAGCTTGGCGGGAGGGCCCTCTGGGTGGGAGCAGTACTTC. The encoded protein is CASSLAGGPSGWEQYF.

V is TRBV7-2 and J is TRBJ2-5, with D hard to call. The germline V gene encodes CDR1 SGHTA and CDR2 FQGNSA. The CDR3 is 16 residues long. Trimming pared 1 base from V and 0 bases from J, leaving 12 bases between. The CDR3 loop is CASSLGVAAYQETQYF. CDR3 DNA sequence: TGTGCCAGCAGCTTAGGCGTTGCGGCTTACCAAGAGACCCAGTACTTC. Full variable domain (remainder filled in from reference TRBV7-2 and TRBJ2-5): GAGVSQSPSNKVTEKGKDVELRCDPISGHTALYWYRQSLGQGLEFLIYFQGNSAPDKSGLPSDRFSAERTGGSVSTLTIQRTQQEDSAVYLCASSLGVAAYQETQYFGPGTRLLVL.

This chain connects TRBV5-6 to TRBJ2-7, with 10 positions matching TRBD2. V lost 4 bases and J lost 2; bases outside the gene matches: 6. This CDR3 has 15 residues. The germline V gene has CDR1 SGHDT and CDR2 YYEEEE. Here the CDR3 reads CASSPSGRAPYEQYV. The CDR3 DNA sequence: TGTGCCAGCAGCCCGAGCGGGAGGGCTCCCTACGAGCAGTACGTC.

The chain combines TRBV28 with TRBJ2-3; no clear D gene. Trimming pared 6 bases from V and 2 bases from J, leaving 6 bases between. Looked up from germline, CDR1 is MDHEN and CDR2 is SYDVKM. The CDR3 runs 12 residues. The CDR3 coding sequence is TGTGCCAGCAGGACACCCACAGATACGCAGTATTTT. As protein: CASRTPTDTQYF. The full variable domain, with the rest looked up from reference TRBV28 and TRBJ2-3, is DVKVTQSSRYLVKRTGEKVFLECVQDMDHENMFWYRQDPGLGLRLIYFSYDVKMKEKGDIPEGYSVSREKKERFSLILESASTNQTSMYLCASRTPTDTQYFGPGTRLTVL.

The chain uses TRBV23-1 and TRBJ2-7, with 7 bases that match TRBD1. TRBV23-1 is recorded as an ORF, its role being uncertain. V trimming: 5 bases; J trimming: 4 bases; junction bases outside the gene matches: 38. The CDR3 covers 24 residues. This CDR3 reads CASSTRGRTGCPPPLHHHFYEQYF. CDR3 DNA sequence: TGCGCCAGCAGTACCCGCGGACGGACAGGCTGCCCACCACCCCTACACCACCACTTTTACGAGCAGTACTTC.

This clonotype was recorded a few times. The V call is TRBV15, the J call TRBJ2-7; 8 nucleotides align to TRBD2. The germline V gene has CDR1 LNHNV and CDR2 YYDKDF (reference sequence). Losses at the gene ends were 8 bases for V and 6 bases for J; bases not matched to a gene: 9. CDR3 size: 13 residues. The CDR3: CATALRLASEQYF. CDR3 sequence (DNA): TGTGCCACCGCGCTGAGACTAGCGAGCGAGCAGTACTTC.

Comment on this clonotype: At one boundary the junction diverges from the germline segment, which might be a read error. The genes are TRBV30 and TRBJ1-5, with 7 bases fitting TRBD1. Germline assignment: CDR1 GTSNPN and CDR2 SVGIG (reference sequence). The CDR3 has 14 residues. This CDR3 is CACSVDRANQPQHF. The CDR3 region has the DNA TGTGCCTGTAGTGTCGACAGGGCAAATCAGCCCCAGCATTTT.

This clonotype was found a few times. The genes are TRBV7-9 and TRBJ1-6, with a tentative D call TRBD1 (5 bases). V lost 3 bases to trimming and J lost 7 bases, with 16 bases between them. Germline CDR1 and CDR2: SEHNR and FQNEAQ (reference sequence). CDR3 length equals 16 residues. The CDR3 region is CASSFQGVRVNSPLHF. CDR3 DNA sequence: TGTGCCAGCAGCTTTCAGGGCGTTCGAGTAAATTCACCCCTCCACTTT.

This rearrangement joins TRBV29-1 to TRBJ2-5; unclear D gene. From germline, CDR1 is SQVTM and CDR2 ANQGSEA. The CDR3 covers 13 residues. V lost 3 bases and J 1 base, leaving 9 bases between the germline ends. For the CDR3, the DNA is TGCAGCGTTGACTTCCTGGTCCAAGAGACCCAGTACTTC. This translates into CSVDFLVQETQYF.

This clonotype was observed a few times. V is TRBV4-3 and J is TRBJ2-7; the match to TRBD2 covers 7 bases. There are 20 residues in the CDR3. V was pared by 4 bases and J by 5 bases, with 26 bases of the junction left unmatched. Germline assignment: CDR1 LGHNA and CDR2 YSLEER. Here the CDR3 reads CASSPPPILGRSEYRHEQYF. CDR3 coding DNA: TGCGCCAGCAGCCCCCCCCCAATCCTCGGGAGGTCGGAATATCGGCACGAGCAGTACTTC.